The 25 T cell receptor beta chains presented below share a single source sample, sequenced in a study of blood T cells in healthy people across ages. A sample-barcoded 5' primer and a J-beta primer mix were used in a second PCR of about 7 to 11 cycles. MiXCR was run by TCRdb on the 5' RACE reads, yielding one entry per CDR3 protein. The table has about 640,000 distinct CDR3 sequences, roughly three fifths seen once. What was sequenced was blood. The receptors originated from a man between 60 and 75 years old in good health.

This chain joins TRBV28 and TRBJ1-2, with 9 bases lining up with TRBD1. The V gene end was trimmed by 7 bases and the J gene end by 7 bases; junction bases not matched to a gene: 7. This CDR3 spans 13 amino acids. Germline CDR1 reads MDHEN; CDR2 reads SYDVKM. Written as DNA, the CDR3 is TGTGCCAGCATCGGGGACAGGGAAGGTGGCTACACCTTC. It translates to CASIGDREGGYTF.

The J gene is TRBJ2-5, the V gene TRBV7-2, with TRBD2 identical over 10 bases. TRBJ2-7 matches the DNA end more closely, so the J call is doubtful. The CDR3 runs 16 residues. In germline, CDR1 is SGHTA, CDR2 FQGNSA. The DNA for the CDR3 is TGTGCCAGCAGCTTAGGGCTAGCGGGAGTTGGCTACGAGCAGTACTTC. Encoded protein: CASSLGLAGVGYEQYF.

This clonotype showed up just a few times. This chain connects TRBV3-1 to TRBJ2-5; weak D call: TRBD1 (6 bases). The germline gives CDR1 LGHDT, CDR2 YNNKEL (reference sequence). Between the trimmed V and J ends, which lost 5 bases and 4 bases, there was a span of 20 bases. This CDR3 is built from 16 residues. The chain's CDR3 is CASSKQGPGVGETQYF. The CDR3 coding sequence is TGTGCCAGCAGCAAACAGGGCCCGGGCGTGGGAGAGACCCAGTACTTC.

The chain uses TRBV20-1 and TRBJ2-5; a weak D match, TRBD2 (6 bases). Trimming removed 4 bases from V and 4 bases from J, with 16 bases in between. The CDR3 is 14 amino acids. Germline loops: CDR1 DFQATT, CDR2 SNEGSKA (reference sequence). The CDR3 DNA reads TGCAGTGCTACGTTGGGGGGTGTTGGAGAGACCCAGTACTTC. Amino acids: CSATLGGVGETQYF.

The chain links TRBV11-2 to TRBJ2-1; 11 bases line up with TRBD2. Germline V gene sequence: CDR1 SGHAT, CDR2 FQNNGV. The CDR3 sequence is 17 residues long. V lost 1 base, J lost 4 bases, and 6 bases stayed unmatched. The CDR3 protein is CASSLARGTSGYNEQFF. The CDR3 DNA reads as TGTGCCAGCAGCTTAGCTCGGGGGACTAGCGGATACAATGAGCAGTTCTTC.

The CDR3 loop reads CASSYIAPGRELAKNIQYF. The CDR3 nucleotides read TGTGCCAGCAGTTACATCGCCCCTGGGCGGGAACTAGCCAAAAACATTCAGTACTTC. This chain connects TRBV6-5 to TRBJ2-4; possibly TRBD2 for D (6 bases). Looked up from germline, CDR1 is MNHEY and CDR2 is SVGAGI. The CDR3 consists of 19 residues. V lost 2 bases to trimming and J lost 0 bases, with 20 bases between them.

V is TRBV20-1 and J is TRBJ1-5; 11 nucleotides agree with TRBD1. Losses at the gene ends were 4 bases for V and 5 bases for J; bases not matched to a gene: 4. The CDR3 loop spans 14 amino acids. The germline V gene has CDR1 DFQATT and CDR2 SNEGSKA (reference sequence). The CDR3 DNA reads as TGCAGTGCTACACCGGGACAGGGGGATCAGCCCCAGCATTTT. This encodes CSATPGQGDQPQHF.

CDR3 nucleotides: TGCGCCAGCAGCCCAGGGACACCGGGGGAGACCCAGTACTTC. Amino acid sequence: CASSPGTPGETQYF. The chain has TRBV5-1 and TRBJ2-5; possible D gene TRBD1, 6 bases. Per germline, CDR1 SGHRS and CDR2 YFSETQ. The germline V and J ends were trimmed by 4 bases and 5 bases, with 15 bases remaining between them. The CDR3 length is 14 residues.

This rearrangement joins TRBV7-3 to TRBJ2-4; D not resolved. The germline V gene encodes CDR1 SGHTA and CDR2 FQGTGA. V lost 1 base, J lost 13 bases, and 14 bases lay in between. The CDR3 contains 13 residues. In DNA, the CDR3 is TGTGCCAGCAGCTTAAATTGGCGACAAACCCAGTACTTC. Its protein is CASSLNWRQTQYF.

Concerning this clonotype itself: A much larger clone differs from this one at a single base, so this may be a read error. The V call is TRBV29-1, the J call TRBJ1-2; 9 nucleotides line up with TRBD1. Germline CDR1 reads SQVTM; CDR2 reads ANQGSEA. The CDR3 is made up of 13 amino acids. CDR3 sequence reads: CSVGQGVDYGYIF. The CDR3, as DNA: TGCAGCGTTGGACAGGGGGTCGACTATGGCTACATCTTC.

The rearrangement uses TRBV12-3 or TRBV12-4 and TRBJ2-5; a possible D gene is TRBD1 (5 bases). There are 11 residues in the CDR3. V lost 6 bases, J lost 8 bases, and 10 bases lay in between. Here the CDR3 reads CASSRESTQYF. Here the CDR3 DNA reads TGTGCCAGCAGCAGGGAATCCACCCAGTACTTC.

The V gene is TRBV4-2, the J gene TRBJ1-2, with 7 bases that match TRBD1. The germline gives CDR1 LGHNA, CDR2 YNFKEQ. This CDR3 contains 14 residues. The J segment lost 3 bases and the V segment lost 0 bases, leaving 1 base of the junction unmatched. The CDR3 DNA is TGTGCCAGCAGCCAAGAGACAGGGCACTATGGCTACACCTTC. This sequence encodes CASSQETGHYGYTF.

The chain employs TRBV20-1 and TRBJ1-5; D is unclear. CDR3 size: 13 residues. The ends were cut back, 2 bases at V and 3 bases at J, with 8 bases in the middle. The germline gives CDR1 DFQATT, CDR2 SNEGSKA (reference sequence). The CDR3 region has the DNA TGCAGTGCTAGAATCGGGTTCAATCAGCCCCAGCATTTT. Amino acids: CSARIGFNQPQHF.

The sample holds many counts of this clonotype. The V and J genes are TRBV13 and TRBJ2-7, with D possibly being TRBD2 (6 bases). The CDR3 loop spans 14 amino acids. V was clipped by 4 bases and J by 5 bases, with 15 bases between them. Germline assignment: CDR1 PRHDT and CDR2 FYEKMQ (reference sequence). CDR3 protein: CASSSTSKSHEQYF. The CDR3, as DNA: TGTGCCAGCAGCTCGACTAGTAAGTCCCACGAGCAGTACTTC.

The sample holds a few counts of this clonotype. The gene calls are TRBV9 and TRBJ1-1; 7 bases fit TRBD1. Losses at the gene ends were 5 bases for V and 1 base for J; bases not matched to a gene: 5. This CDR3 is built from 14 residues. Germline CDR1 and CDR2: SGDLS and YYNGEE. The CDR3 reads CASSHRDRNTEAFF. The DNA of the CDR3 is TGTGCCAGCAGTCATCGGGACAGGAACACTGAAGCTTTCTTT.

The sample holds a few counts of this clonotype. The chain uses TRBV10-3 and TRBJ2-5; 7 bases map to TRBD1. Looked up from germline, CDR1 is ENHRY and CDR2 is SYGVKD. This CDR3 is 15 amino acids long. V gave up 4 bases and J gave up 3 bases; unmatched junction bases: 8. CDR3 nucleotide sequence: TGTGCCATCAGTGTATTTATAGGGGGCAAAGAGACCCAGTACTTC. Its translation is CAISVFIGGKETQYF.

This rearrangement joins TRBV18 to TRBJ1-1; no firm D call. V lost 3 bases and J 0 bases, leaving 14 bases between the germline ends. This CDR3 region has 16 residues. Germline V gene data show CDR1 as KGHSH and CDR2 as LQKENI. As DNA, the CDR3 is TGTGCCAGCTCACCCTCCGGACGGTTCATGAACACTGAAGCTTTCTTT. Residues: CASSPSGRFMNTEAFF.

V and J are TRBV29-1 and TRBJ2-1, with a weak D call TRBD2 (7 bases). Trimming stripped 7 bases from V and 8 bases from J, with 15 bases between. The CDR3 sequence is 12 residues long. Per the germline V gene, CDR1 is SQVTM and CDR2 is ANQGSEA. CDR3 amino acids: CSAQRGGYEQFF. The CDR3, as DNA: TGCAGCGCCCAGAGGGGGGGCTATGAGCAGTTCTTC.

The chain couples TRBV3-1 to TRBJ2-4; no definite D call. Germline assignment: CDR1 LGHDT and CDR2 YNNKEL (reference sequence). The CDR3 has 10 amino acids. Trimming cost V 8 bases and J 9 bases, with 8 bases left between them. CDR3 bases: TGTGCCAGCGGCGAGTTCATTCAGTACTTC. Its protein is CASGEFIQYF.

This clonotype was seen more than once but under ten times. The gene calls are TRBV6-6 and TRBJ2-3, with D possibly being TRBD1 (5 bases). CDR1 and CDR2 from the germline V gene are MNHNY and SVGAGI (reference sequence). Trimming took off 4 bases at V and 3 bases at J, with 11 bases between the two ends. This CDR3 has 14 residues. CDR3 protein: CASSSRDWTDTQYF. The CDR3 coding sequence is TGTGCCAGCAGTTCCAGGGATTGGACAGATACGCAGTATTTT.

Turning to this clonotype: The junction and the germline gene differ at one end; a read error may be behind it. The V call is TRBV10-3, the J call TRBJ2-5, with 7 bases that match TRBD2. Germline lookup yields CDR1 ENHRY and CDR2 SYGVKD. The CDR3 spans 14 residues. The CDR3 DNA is TGTGCCGTCAGTGGGGGGGGGTCCCAAGAGACCCAGTACTTC. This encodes CAVSGGGSQETQYF.

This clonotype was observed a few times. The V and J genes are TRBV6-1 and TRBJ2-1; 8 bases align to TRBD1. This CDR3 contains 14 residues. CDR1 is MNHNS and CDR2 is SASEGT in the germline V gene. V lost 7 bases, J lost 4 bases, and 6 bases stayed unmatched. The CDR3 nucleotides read TGTGCCAGCACTAAGGGGACAGGTTACAATGAGCAGTTCTTC. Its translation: CASTKGTGYNEQFF.

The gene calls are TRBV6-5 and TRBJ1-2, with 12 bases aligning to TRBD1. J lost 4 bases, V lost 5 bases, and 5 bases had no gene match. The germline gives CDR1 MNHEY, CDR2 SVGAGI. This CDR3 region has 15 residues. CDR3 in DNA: TGTGCCAGCAGTCAGGGGACAGGGGGCAGCTATGGCTACACCTTC. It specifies CASSQGTGGSYGYTF.

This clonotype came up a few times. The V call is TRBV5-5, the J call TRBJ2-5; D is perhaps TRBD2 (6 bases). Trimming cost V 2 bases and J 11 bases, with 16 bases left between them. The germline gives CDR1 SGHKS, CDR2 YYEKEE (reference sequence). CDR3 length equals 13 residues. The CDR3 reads CASSFSSSGEQYF. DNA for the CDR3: TGTGCCAGCAGCTTCTCTAGCTCGGGGGAGCAGTACTTC.

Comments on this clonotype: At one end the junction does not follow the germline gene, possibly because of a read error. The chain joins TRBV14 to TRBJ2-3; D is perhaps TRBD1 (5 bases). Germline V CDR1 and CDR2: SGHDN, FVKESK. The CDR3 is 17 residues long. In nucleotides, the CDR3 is TGTGCCAGCAGCCAAGATTGGGCCACCGCGAACACAGGTACGCAGTATTTT. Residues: CASSQDWATANTGTQYF.